This T cell receptor beta chain stems from a study of T-cell reconstitution after alpha-beta-depleted transplantation in children. Researchers prepared the TCRbeta library using unique molecular identifiers, the study reports. TCRdb called the PCR reads again in MiXCR, with one record for every CDR3 protein. This repertoire shows about 410,000 distinct CDR3 sequences, approximately 20% found once; its top ten account for 3.8%. This sample comprised PBMCs from the stem cell graft donor, obtained from the stem cell graft. This receptor was taken from a human donor who donated a stem cell graft to a child with acute myeloid leukemia.

The CDR3 loop reads CARRLAGGHYNEQFF. The CDR3 region has the DNA TGTGCCCGAAGACTAGCGGGAGGGCATTACAATGAGCAGTTCTTC. The chain employs TRBV30 and TRBJ2-1; 14 bases match TRBD2. This CDR3 spans 15 amino acids. Trimming at V came to 8 bases and at J to 4 bases, leaving 7 bases not matched to a gene. Germline V gene data show CDR1 as GTSNPN and CDR2 as SVGIG (reference sequence). The full variable domain, completed using reference TRBV30 and TRBJ2-1, is SQTIHQWPATLVQPVGSPLSLECTVEGTSNPNLYWYRQAAGRGLQLLFYSVGIGQISSEVPQNLSASRPQDRQFILSSKKLLLSDSGFYLCARRLAGGHYNEQFFGPGTRLTVL.